The 29 T cell receptor beta chains reported below all come from one sample, sequenced in a study of cytomegalovirus exposure and HLA in healthy donors. PCR used 60 Vbeta primers and 13 Jbeta primers. Clones were sequenced by immunoSEQ multiplex PCR, and TCRdb holds only the in-frame ones, with some missing. The repertoire includes about 180,000 clones, 80% of them detected once, and 6.5% to 8.5% sits in the top ten. The specimen was PBMCs. These receptors all stem from a young man in good health and CMV-seropositive.

The chain links TRBV5-6 to TRBJ2-5, with D uncertain. The CDR3 extends over 12 amino acids. Deletions cut 0 bases from V and 6 bases from J, with 6 bases between. Germline loops: CDR1 SGHDT, CDR2 YYEEEE. The CDR3 region is CASSLAIQTQYF. The CDR3, as DNA: TGTGCCAGCAGCTTGGCCATCCAGACCCAGTACTTC.

The chain recombines TRBV2 with TRBJ1-5; TRBD1 matches at 8 bases. V shed 5 bases, J shed 2 bases, and the junction held 11 bases outside the gene matches. This CDR3 is 17 amino acids long. From germline, CDR1 is SNHLY and CDR2 FYNNEI. This CDR3 reads CASSPAAGGVGNQPQHF. DNA for the CDR3: TGTGCCAGCAGTCCGGCGGCAGGGGGCGTCGGCAATCAGCCCCAGCATTTT.

The chain carries TRBV28 and TRBJ1-5, with D possibly matching TRBD1 (5 bases). This CDR3 spans 15 amino acids. V lost 3 bases to trimming and J lost 6 bases, with 15 bases between them. Looked up from germline, CDR1 is MDHEN and CDR2 is SYDVKM. The CDR3 nucleotides are TGTGCCAGCAGTTTTAGAGATAGGGACTTTCAGCCCCAGCATTTT. Its protein product is CASSFRDRDFQPQHF.

This clone showed up just once. The CDR3 spells CASNDRGADYEQYF. The CDR3 nucleotides read TGCGCCAGCAACGATCGGGGGGCCGACTACGAGCAGTACTTC. This sequence joins TRBV5-1 and TRBJ2-7; perhaps TRBD2 as D (7 bases). Trimming removed 6 bases from V and 3 bases from J, with 16 bases in between. The CDR3 loop spans 14 amino acids. Germline V CDR1 and CDR2: SGHRS, YFSETQ.

This sequence joins TRBV7-8 and TRBJ2-1; 11 positions match TRBD2. Germline lookup yields CDR1 SGHVS and CDR2 FQNEAQ. Trimming took 2 bases from V and 2 from J; bases not matched to a gene: 2. The CDR3 runs 16 residues. The CDR3 is CASSLRLAGTYNEQFF. The CDR3 coding sequence is TGTGCCAGCAGCTTACGACTAGCGGGGACCTACAATGAGCAGTTCTTC.

The chain is built from TRBV30 and TRBJ2-2; 10 nucleotides line up with TRBD1. The V gene's germline CDR1 is GTSNPN and CDR2 SVGIG (reference sequence). V dropped 3 bases and J dropped 3; count of bases not matched to a gene: 7. The CDR3 sequence is 16 residues long. Written as DNA, the CDR3 is TGTGCCTGGAGCCTACCAGGGACAGGGGACACCGGGGAGCTGTTTTTT. Translating it yields CAWSLPGTGDTGELFF.

The chain uses TRBV5-1 and TRBJ2-5; 10 bases fit TRBD1. From germline, CDR1 is SGHRS and CDR2 YFSETQ. The CDR3 covers 15 residues. With V trimmed by 4 bases and J by 3 bases, 6 bases remained unmatched. The CDR3 region has the DNA TGCGCCAGCAGCCCCGCGGACAGGGGGAAAGAGACCCAGTACTTC. Translating it yields CASSPADRGKETQYF.

The table lists this clone with a count of one. The gene calls are TRBV7-2 and TRBJ2-3, with 7 bases identical to TRBD2. The CDR3 contains 16 residues. Per germline, CDR1 SGHTA and CDR2 FQGNSA. V dropped 5 bases and J dropped 0; count of bases not matched to a gene: 8. The CDR3 DNA sequence: TGTGCCAGCAGCCAATGGGGGGGTACGAGCACAGATACGCAGTATTTT. Its protein is CASSQWGGTSTDTQYF.

This clone showed up just a few times. The CDR3 DNA is TGTGCCAGCAGTCGGGTGGGAGAGACCGGGGAGCTGTTTTTT. Its protein product is CASSRVGETGELFF. The V call is TRBV6-1, the J call TRBJ2-2; TRBD2 is a possible D gene (5 bases). The germline V gene encodes CDR1 MNHNS and CDR2 SASEGT. Trimming removed 5 bases at V and 5 bases at J, with 12 bases between. The CDR3 consists of 14 residues.

The sample holds one count of this clone. The chain carries TRBV9 and TRBJ2-2, with 9 positions matching TRBD2. V shed 3 bases and J 6 bases; nucleotides not matched to a gene: 9. The length of the CDR3 is 16 residues. CDR1 is SGDLS, CDR2 YYNGEE, per germline. The CDR3 loop reads CASSDRRAGGAGELFF. In nucleotides, the CDR3 is TGTGCCAGCAGCGATAGGAGAGCGGGAGGAGCCGGGGAGCTGTTTTTT.

V usage is TRBV2 and J usage is TRBJ2-6; 8 bases match TRBD1. The germline gives CDR1 SNHLY, CDR2 FYNNEI. The V gene end was trimmed by 10 bases and the J gene end by 0 bases; junction bases not matched to a gene: 5. The CDR3 consists of 15 residues. Here the CDR3 DNA reads TGTGCCATAGACAGGGGTATCTCTGGGGCCAACGTCCTGACTTTC. Translated, it gives CAIDRGISGANVLTF.

The chain joins TRBV5-1 to TRBJ2-7; 8 nucleotides line up with TRBD2. Trimming at V came to 4 bases and at J to 2 bases, leaving 14 bases not matched to a gene. The CDR3 is made up of 17 amino acids. Germline V gene sequence: CDR1 SGHRS, CDR2 YFSETQ. DNA of the CDR3: TGCGCCAGCAGCCGAATGGACGGGGGGGACCGAACCTACGAGCAGTACTTC. It yields the protein CASSRMDGGDRTYEQYF.

This chain joins TRBV7-9 and TRBJ1-3, with no clear D. V was pared by 0 bases and J by 1 base, with 7 bases between. CDR1 SEHNR and CDR2 FQNEAQ come from the germline V gene (reference sequence). This CDR3 comprises 15 residues. CDR3 sequence reads: CASSLARSSGNTIYF. The CDR3 coding sequence is TGTGCCAGCAGCTTAGCGCGGAGTTCTGGAAACACCATATATTTT.

The chain combines TRBV7-8 with TRBJ2-5, with 7 bases matching TRBD2. This CDR3 contains 15 residues. V shed 5 bases and J 5 bases; nucleotides not matched to a gene: 11. CDR1 and CDR2 (germline): SGHVS, FQNEAQ. In nucleotides, the CDR3 is TGTGCCAGCAGCACCCCGACACCCGGGGGGGAGACCCAGTACTTC. It is translated as CASSTPTPGGETQYF.

The table lists this clone with a few counts. This CDR3 reads CASSLWRGYGYTF. The CDR3 nucleotides read TGTGCCAGCAGTTTGTGGCGGGGCTATGGCTACACCTTC. The rearrangement links TRBV28 to TRBJ1-2, with D uncertain. CDR3 size: 13 residues. V shed 3 bases and J shed 4 bases, with 9 bases lying between them. The germline V gene has CDR1 MDHEN and CDR2 SYDVKM.

The count of this clone is one. The chain employs TRBV4-2 and TRBJ1-6; no clear D gene. The germline V and J ends were trimmed by 3 bases and 0 bases, with 6 bases remaining between them. There are 15 residues in the CDR3. Looked up from germline, CDR1 is LGHNA and CDR2 is YNFKEQ. In nucleotides, the CDR3 is TGTGCCAGCAGCCAGAGGAGCTCCTATAATTCACCCCTCCACTTT. Amino acids: CASSQRSSYNSPLHF.

The V call is TRBV29-1, the J call TRBJ1-1, with TRBD1 identical over 9 bases. This CDR3 is 13 amino acids long. CDR1 is SQVTM, CDR2 ANQGSEA, per germline. The V and J ends lost 7 bases and 4 bases, in that order; junction bases with no gene match: 7. The CDR3 spells CSAAGQGATEAFF. CDR3 nucleotides: TGCAGCGCCGCGGGACAGGGTGCCACTGAAGCTTTCTTT.

This rearrangement joins TRBV6-1 to TRBJ1-5; possibly TRBD1 for D (5 bases). This CDR3 comprises 15 residues. The germline CDR1 and CDR2 sequences are MNHNS and SASEGT. V dropped 2 bases and J dropped 4 bases, with 12 bases sitting between them. CDR3 nucleotides: TGTGCCAGCAGTGAAATTACCGGGGGGAATCAGCCCCAGCATTTT. Encoded protein: CASSEITGGNQPQHF.

The chain recombines TRBV7-9 with TRBJ2-5; TRBD1 aligns across 10 bases. V shed 6 bases and J 1 base; nucleotides not matched to a gene: 8. This CDR3 spans 16 amino acids. CDR1 and CDR2 (germline): SEHNR, FQNEAQ (reference sequence). In DNA, the CDR3 is TGTGCCAGCAGGGGACAGGGGAGAGGGGCCCAAGAGACCCAGTACTTC. Its protein is CASRGQGRGAQETQYF. Complete variable domain (other parts from reference TRBV7-9 and TRBJ2-5): DTGVSQNPRHKITKRGQNVTFRCDPISEHNRLYWYRQTLGQGPEFLTYFQNEAQLEKSRLLSDRFSAERPKGSFSTLEIQRTEQGDSAMYLCASRGQGRGAQETQYFGPGTRLLVL.

The chain has TRBV4-1 and TRBJ1-1; possible D gene TRBD1, 5 bases. The germline V and J ends were trimmed by 1 base and 5 bases, with 14 bases remaining between them. Germline lookup yields CDR1 MGHRA and CDR2 YSYEKL. This CDR3 comprises 15 residues. The CDR3 here is CASSQVLGKGTEAFF. In nucleotides, the CDR3 is TGCGCCAGCAGCCAAGTTCTGGGGAAGGGGACTGAAGCTTTCTTT.

Points on this clone: Germline and junction disagree at one end, which may indicate a read error. This chain uses TRBV7-9 with TRBJ2-7, with TRBD2 identical over 7 bases. The CDR3 contains 13 residues. Germline assignment: CDR1 SEHNR and CDR2 FQNEAQ (reference sequence). CDR3 sequence reads: CSSSAFGRYEQYF. The CDR3 DNA sequence: TGTTCCAGCAGCGCATTCGGGAGGTACGAGCAGTACTTC.

J is TRBJ2-7 and V is TRBV18; 7 nucleotides agree with TRBD1. With 5 bases clipped from V and 3 bases from J, the junction kept 7 bases outside the gene matches. The germline CDR1 and CDR2 sequences are KGHSH and LQKENI. This CDR3 region has 14 residues. DNA of the CDR3: TGTGCCAGCTCAACTTACAGGGGATACTACGAGCAGTACTTC. Its protein product is CASSTYRGYYEQYF. The entire variable domain, with the rest obtained from reference TRBV18 and TRBJ2-7, is as follows: NAGVMQNPRHLVRRRGQEARLRCSPMKGHSHVYWYRQLPEEGLKFMVYLQKENIIDESGMPKERFSAEFPKEGPSILRIQQVVRGDSAAYFCASSTYRGYYEQYFGPGTRLTVT.

This rearrangement joins TRBV5-1 to TRBJ1-1; D is undetermined. Trimming removed 0 bases from V and 6 bases from J, with 24 bases in between. The CDR3 spans 18 residues. Per the germline V gene, CDR1 is SGHRS and CDR2 is YFSETQ. CDR3 amino acids: CASSLAGLAGEGLPEAFF. In DNA, the CDR3 is TGCGCCAGCAGCTTGGCCGGGTTGGCCGGGGAAGGTCTCCCTGAAGCTTTCTTT.

The chain uses TRBV19 and TRBJ2-1, with 9 bases matching TRBD2. Germline V gives CDR1 LNHDA, CDR2 SQIVND (reference sequence). V lost 5 bases to trimming and J lost 5 bases; unmatched junction nucleotides: 4. The length of the CDR3 is 14 residues. CDR3 loop: CASSLASGNNEQFF. The DNA for the CDR3 is TGTGCCAGTAGTTTAGCTAGCGGGAACAATGAGCAGTTCTTC.

The chain is built from TRBV28 and TRBJ1-3; D uncertain. Germline CDR1 reads MDHEN; CDR2 reads SYDVKM. Deletions cut 3 bases from V and 3 bases from J, with 15 bases between. The CDR3 runs to 16 residues. CDR3 loop: CASSLPMGVFGNTIYF. The CDR3 region has the DNA TGTGCCAGCAGTTTGCCGATGGGCGTTTTTGGAAACACCATATATTTT.

The chain combines TRBV7-8 with TRBJ1-1, with D possibly TRBD1 on 5 matching bases. CDR3 length: 16 residues. Trimming cost V 2 bases and J 4 bases, with 17 bases left between them. The germline gives CDR1 SGHVS, CDR2 FQNEAQ. This chain's CDR3 is CASSLQGWAIATEAFF. In DNA, the CDR3 is TGTGCCAGCAGCTTACAGGGTTGGGCTATTGCCACTGAAGCTTTCTTT. Variable domain in full (rest from reference TRBV7-8 and TRBJ1-1): GAGVSQSPRYKVAKRGQDVALRCDPISGHVSLFWYQQALGQGPEFLTYFQNEAQLDKSGLPSDRFFAERPEGSVSTLKIQRTQQEDSAVYLCASSLQGWAIATEAFFGQGTRLTVV.

This clone was counted only a few times. The CDR3 region has the DNA TGCGCCAGCAGCTTGGATCGGGGGGGGCAAATCTATGGCTACACCTTC. Its translation: CASSLDRGGQIYGYTF. This chain joins TRBV5-1 and TRBJ1-2; perhaps TRBD1 as D (6 bases). CDR3 length: 16 residues. From germline, CDR1 is SGHRS and CDR2 YFSETQ. The V gene lost 0 bases and the J gene lost 4 bases, with 16 bases spanning the gap.

V and J are TRBV5-1 and TRBJ2-3, with D maybe TRBD1 (6 bases). The CDR3 consists of 15 residues. Germline V gene sequence: CDR1 SGHRS, CDR2 YFSETQ. The ends were cut back, 2 bases at V and 1 base at J, with 11 bases in the middle. The CDR3 sequence is CASSLDRPGTDTQYF. CDR3 sequence (DNA): TGCGCCAGCAGCTTAGACAGGCCGGGCACAGATACGCAGTATTTT.

The V gene is TRBV28, the J gene TRBJ1-1; 7 bases line up with TRBD1. CDR1 and CDR2 (germline): MDHEN, SYDVKM. The CDR3 spans 16 residues. With V trimmed by 6 bases and J by 0 bases, 10 bases remained unmatched. In DNA, the CDR3 is TGTGCCAGCAGCAGCGACAGGGAATATCTGAACACTGAAGCTTTCTTT. Translated, it gives CASSSDREYLNTEAFF.